This TCR beta chain was sequenced in a study of human T cells and chemical hapten exposure. As to time point: patch test 2, 6 weeks after DPC sensitization. The treatment denotes: therapeutic diphenylcyclopropenone sensitization with weekly scalp DPC. What the library attached to individual cDNA molecules were unique molecular identifiers. TCRdb re-called the RACE reads through MiXCR, storing one row per CDR3 protein. There are fewer than 150,000 distinct CDR3 sequences in the sample; 12% occur only once, and around 1.4% lies in the top ten. This clonotype was found many times. The target antigen is unknown. Overall study findings and caveats: Counts of TCRs above 1 in 1000 frequency stayed unchanged with DPC sensitization.

The source is a woman in her forties or fifties with alopecia areata. Some clones in this sample may be carry-over from other donors' samples. Sequencing used whole blood, obtained in connection with sensitization to the hapten diphenylcyclopropenone (DPC).

The CDR3 DNA is TGTGCCAGCAGTTCCGACCGGAGGGCGCACGAGCAGTACTTC. As protein: CASSSDRRAHEQYF. This chain uses TRBV6-5 with TRBJ2-7, with D possibly being TRBD2 (6 bases). The CDR3 has 14 amino acids. The germline CDR1 and CDR2 sequences are MNHEY and SVGAGI. V lost 4 bases to trimming and J lost 5 bases, with 15 bases between them.